The 6 T cell receptor beta chains below all came from one sample that was sequenced in a study of cytotoxic CD8 clonotypes in ibrutinib-treated CLL (dated by TCRdb to the early 2020s). What the time point label conveys for this sample: 20 to 30 months on ibrutinib. Library construction relied on the immunoSEQ multiplex PCR assay. Entries here come from immuneACCESS through TCRdb and include only in-frame sequences with V and J called. Some clones fail to appear in such tables; in the studies checked, an unresolved V gene covers under half of the shortfall, and the cause of the remainder is unknown. Here the sample has some 100,000 clones; about 53% occur a single time. More than 35% of the sample belongs to the ten largest clones. The sequencing used PBMCs, collected after 24 months of ibrutinib treatment. These receptors came from a human donor with chronic lymphocytic leukemia.

Remarks on this clone: The CDR3 does not close with the conserved phenylalanine or tryptophan, likely indicating a read error. It is unclear where the CDR3 begins or ends on the DNA, so no DNA is shown, and the CDR3 is as TCRdb lists it. The genes are TRBV6-6 and TRBJ1-1. Per the germline V gene, CDR1 is MNHNY and CDR2 is SVGAGI (reference sequence). Termini included, the CDR3 measures 11 amino acids. CDR3 loop: CASSLPGGPAV.

As regards this clone: This likely reflects a read error, since a far larger clone is one base away. The chain recombines TRBV5-6 with TRBJ2-7; TRBD1 might be the D (6 bases). V was pared by 0 bases and J by 5 bases, with 6 bases between. This CDR3 contains 12 residues. Looked up from germline, CDR1 is SGHDT and CDR2 is YYEEEE. The CDR3 coding sequence is TGTGCCAGCAGCTTGGGACAGGACGAGCAGTACTTC. Translating it yields CASSLGQDEQYF.

The rearrangement links TRBV9 to TRBJ2-5; D is tentatively TRBD1 or TRBD2 (7 bases each). The CDR3 runs to 15 residues. The germline V gene has CDR1 SGDLS and CDR2 YYNGEE. Trimming stripped 3 bases from V and 5 bases from J, with 17 bases between. The CDR3 spells CASSAQGGKIETQYF. CDR3 nucleotides: TGTGCCAGCAGCGCCCAGGGGGGGAAAATTGAGACCCAGTACTTC.

This clone occurred a few times. The J gene is TRBJ1-1, the V gene TRBV2; 7 bases fit TRBD1. Germline lookup yields CDR1 SNHLY and CDR2 FYNNEI. Germline trimming cut 8 bases from V and 3 bases from J; bases unmatched to any gene: 3. The CDR3 has 12 amino acids. The CDR3 bases are TGTGCCAGCGAGGGGGCATACACTGAAGCTTTCTTT. As protein: CASEGAYTEAFF.

The chain has TRBV9 and TRBJ1-5, with a tentative D call TRBD1 (6 bases). The CDR3 spans 16 residues. Germline CDR1 reads SGDLS; CDR2 reads YYNGEE. V was pared by 4 bases and J by 4 bases, with 18 bases between. DNA for the CDR3: TGTGCCAGCAGCCCAAATAGGGGGGACACAAATCAGCCCCAGCATTTT. Its translation: CASSPNRGDTNQPQHF.

The sample holds a few counts of this clone. The rearrangement links TRBV13 to TRBJ1-6; the match to TRBD1 covers 7 bases. CDR3 size: 17 residues. The trim removed 4 bases at V and 2 bases at J, leaving 8 bases unmatched. CDR1 and CDR2 from the germline V gene are PRHDT and FYEKMQ (reference sequence). The chain's CDR3 is CASSSRQGGTYNSPLHF. The CDR3 bases are TGTGCCAGCAGCTCCCGACAGGGTGGAACCTATAATTCACCCCTCCACTTT.